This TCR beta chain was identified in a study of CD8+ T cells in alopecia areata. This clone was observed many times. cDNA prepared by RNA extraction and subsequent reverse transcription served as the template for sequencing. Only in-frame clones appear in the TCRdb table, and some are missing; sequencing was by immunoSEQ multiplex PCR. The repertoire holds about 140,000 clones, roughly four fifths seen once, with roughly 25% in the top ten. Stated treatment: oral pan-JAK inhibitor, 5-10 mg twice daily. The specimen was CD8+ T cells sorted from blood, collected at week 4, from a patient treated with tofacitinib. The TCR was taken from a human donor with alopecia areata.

The CDR3 is CASSEWADTQYF. The CDR3 DNA reads as TGTGCCAGCAGTGAATGGGCAGATACGCAGTATTTT. This chain uses TRBV2 with TRBJ2-3; D uncertain. CDR3 length: 12 residues. V shed 2 bases and J shed 4 bases, with 4 bases lying between them. CDR1 is SNHLY, CDR2 FYNNEI, per germline. Using reference TRBV2 and TRBJ2-3 for the parts outside the CDR3, the full variable domain is EPEVTQTPSHQVTQMGQEVILRCVPISNHLYFYWYRQILGQKVEFLVSFYNNEISEKSEIFDDQFSVERPDGSNFTLKIRSTKLEDSAMYFCASSEWADTQYFGPGTRLTVL.